This T cell receptor beta chain originates from a study of read filtering for tumor transcriptome and immune sequencing. Study information: The cohort had around 18 men and approximately 15 women aged about 47 to 80, mean roughly 70 years. Revised staging placed roughly 8 patients in R-ISS I, 15 to 20 in II, more than five in III. Per sample, TCR-region reads ranged about 4.05 to 11 million by IR-seq, 85 to 1273 by RNA-seq.

The library was built from around 0.4 ug RNA with molecular barcoded adaptors for alpha/delta and beta/gamma chains. TCRdb recomputed calls from the reads with MiXCR, one row per CDR3 protein. The table lists around 130,000 distinct CDR3 sequences, over 10% of them singletons. This clonotype was recorded many times. Its antigen is currently unknown. From germline, CDR1 is DFQATT and CDR2 SNEGSKA (reference sequence). V dropped 0 bases and J dropped 0; count of bases not matched to a gene: 9. The CDR3 has 18 amino acids. Study-wide results and limits: IR-seq and RNA-seq agreed better without single-read clonotypes.

The receptor's source is a donor at least 40 years old with multiple myeloma. Sequencing was carried out using a population of CD138-negative cells sorted from bone marrow. V gene TRBV20-1 combines with J gene TRBJ2-5; 11 bases line up with TRBD2. For the CDR3, the DNA is TGCAGTGCTAGAGATCGGGGAACGGGACTAGCGGACCAAGAGACCCAGTACTTC. Translating it yields CSARDRGTGLADQETQYF.